Listed below are T cell receptor beta chains from one sample, sequenced in a study of blood T cell repertoires in COVID-19. Assay used: immunoSEQ multiplex PCR; TCRdb lists only in-frame clones, some missing. The data hold roughly 130,000 clones, with approximately 84% observed a single time. The sequencing input was PBMCs or T cells enriched from blood (not recorded which). These receptor sequences come from a woman in her fifties or sixties with acute COVID-19. Both conserved end residues are part of each CDR3. The order of the fields is V gene, clone size, D gene, J gene, CDR3 DNA, CDR3 protein. D genes are given only for firm matches. Some rows mark clone size as missing; the rest say once, few, many or name a class of expanded clone.

V: TRBV5-1
size: NA
D: TRBD1
J: TRBJ2-5
DNA: TGCGCCAGCAGCTTGGGCCAGGGGGTGGAGACCCAGTACTTC
CDR3: CASSLGQGVETQYF

V: TRBV5-1
size: NA
D: NA
J: TRBJ2-1
DNA: TGCGCCAGCAGCTTGGATTACAACAATGAGCAGTTCTTC
CDR3: CASSLDYNNEQFF

V: TRBV6-4
size: NA
D: NA
J: TRBJ2-1
DNA: TGTGCCAGCAGTGACCTCCCCGGGTATGAGCAGTTCTTC
CDR3: CASSDLPGYEQFF

V: TRBV5-4
size: NA
D: TRBD1
J: TRBJ2-3
DNA: TGTGCCAGCAGCATGAGGACAGGGGGCTTGTCAGATACGCAGTATTTT
CDR3: CASSMRTGGLSDTQYF

V: TRBV30
size: NA
D: TRBD1
J: TRBJ2-7
DNA: TGTGCCTGCGGGACAGGTAGTGCGTCCTACGAGCAGTACTTC
CDR3: CACGTGSASYEQYF

V: TRBV25-1
size: NA
D: NA
J: TRBJ1-2
DNA: TGTGCCAGCAGTGAAGGGACTGACTATGGCTACACCTTC
CDR3: CASSEGTDYGYTF

V: TRBV14
size: NA
D: TRBD1
J: TRBJ1-2
DNA: TGTGCCAGCAGTCGGACAGGGACTAACTATGGCTACACCTTC
CDR3: CASSRTGTNYGYTF

V: TRBV5-5
size: once
D: TRBD1
J: TRBJ1-3
DNA: TGTGCCAGCAGCTGGACCGGGACAGGGTTTTCTGGAAACACCATATATTTT
CDR3: CASSWTGTGFSGNTIYF

V: TRBV18
size: NA
D: NA
J: TRBJ1-2
DNA: TGTGCCAGCTCACCTACCACTATCCAGACTTATGGCTACACCTTC
CDR3: CASSPTTIQTYGYTF

V: TRBV7-2
size: NA
D: TRBD1
J: TRBJ1-2
DNA: TGTGCCAGCAGCGTTACAGGGGGCTATGGCTACACCTTC
CDR3: CASSVTGGYGYTF

V: TRBV7-9
size: NA
D: TRBD1
J: TRBJ2-2
DNA: TGTGCCAGCAGCGAGGGGGCAGGGTGGAACACCGGGGAGCTGTTTTTT
CDR3: CASSEGAGWNTGELFF

V: TRBV5-1
size: NA
D: TRBD2
J: TRBJ2-1
DNA: TGCGCCAGCAGCCCGCGGGCAGGGCTAGCGGGAGGGTCCTCCCTCAACAATGAGCAGTTCTTC
CDR3: CASSPRAGLAGGSSLNNEQFF

V: TRBV23-1
size: NA
D: NA
J: TRBJ2-7
DNA: TGCGCCAGCGCAGGGGAGCCCTACGAGCAGTACTTC
CDR3: CASAGEPYEQYF

V: TRBV21-1
size: NA
D: NA
J: TRBJ1-4
DNA: TGTGCCAGCAGCCCGGGGAAGGGCGGTCGGGAAAAACTGTTTTTT
CDR3: CASSPGKGGREKLFF

V: TRBV27
size: NA
D: TRBD1
J: TRBJ1-1
DNA: TGTGCCAGCAGTTTACGGGGGACAGGGGAGGTTCTGTTGGCTTTCTTT
CDR3: CASSLRGTGEVLLAFF

V: TRBV5-6
size: few
D: NA
J: TRBJ2-7
DNA: TGTGCCAGCAGCTTGGGGGCTTCACCCCACGAGCAGTACTTC
CDR3: CASSLGASPHEQYF

V: TRBV4-3
size: NA
D: TRBD1
J: TRBJ2-7
DNA: TGCGCCAGCAGCCAAGATTGGGGATCCGGGACAGGGGAATACGAGCAGTACTTC
CDR3: CASSQDWGSGTGEYEQYF

V: TRBV12-3/TRBV12-4
size: few
D: NA
J: TRBJ1-1
DNA: TGTGCCAGCACCGATAGACGGAGCAAAGCTTTCTTT
CDR3: CASTDRRSKAFF

V: TRBV11-3
size: NA
D: NA
J: TRBJ1-2
DNA: TGTGCCAGCAGCCCCCTACGGAGCTATGGCTACACCTTC
CDR3: CASSPLRSYGYTF

V: TRBV12-5
size: once
D: NA
J: TRBJ1-6
DNA: TGTGCTAGTGGTTTGGTAGGACAGAGAAATTCACCCCTCCACTTT
CDR3: CASGLVGQRNSPLHF

V: TRBV7-2
size: NA
D: NA
J: TRBJ1-5
DNA: TGTGCCAGCAGCACCCAGGGTTTGGCAAATCAGCCCCAGCATTTT
CDR3: CASSTQGLANQPQHF

V: TRBV27
size: NA
D: NA
J: TRBJ2-7
DNA: TGTGCCAGCAGTTTCAGGGTAAATACGGGCGAGCAGTACTTC
CDR3: CASSFRVNTGEQYF

V: TRBV7-2
size: NA
D: NA
J: TRBJ2-3
DNA: TGTGCCAGCAGCACCCTAGAGGTTGGACTGGAAGATACGCAGTATTTT
CDR3: CASSTLEVGLEDTQYF

V: TRBV9
size: NA
D: TRBD2
J: TRBJ2-1
DNA: TGTGCCAGCAGCCACGGGAGGGCCTCCTACAATGAGCAGTTCTTC
CDR3: CASSHGRASYNEQFF

V: TRBV5-1
size: NA
D: TRBD2
J: TRBJ2-1
DNA: TGCGCCAGCGGGACTAGCGGACCGCAGGATGAGCAGTTCTTC
CDR3: CASGTSGPQDEQFF

V: TRBV9
size: few
D: TRBD1
J: TRBJ1-5
DNA: TGTGCCAGCAGCGCCACGACAGGGTGGGGTCAGCCCCAGCATTTT
CDR3: CASSATTGWGQPQHF

V: TRBV1
size: NA
D: NA
J: TRBJ2-1
DNA: TGCACCAGCAGCCAAGCAGAGGGACTAGCGGATTACAATGAGCAGTTCTTC
CDR3: CTSSQAEGLADYNEQFF

V: TRBV7-9
size: NA
D: TRBD1
J: TRBJ1-6
DNA: TGTGCCAGCAGCCTCCGACAGGGGGTTAATTCACCCCTCCACTTT
CDR3: CASSLRQGVNSPLHF

V: TRBV9
size: once
D: NA
J: TRBJ1-1
DNA: TGTGCCAGCAGCGTAGGAGGGAGCGCTGGGAACACTGAAGCTTTCTTT
CDR3: CASSVGGSAGNTEAFF

V: TRBV21-1
size: NA
D: NA
J: TRBJ1-6
DNA: TGTGCCAGCAGCTTGGGCCTTAGGCACCCCATAGTTTCACCCCTCCACTTT
CDR3: CASSLGLRHPIVSPLHF

V: TRBV7-2
size: NA
D: NA
J: TRBJ2-5
DNA: TGTGCCAGCAGCCTCGGTACAGGGGGAGGGCAAGAGACCCAGTACTTC
CDR3: CASSLGTGGGQETQYF

V: TRBV4-3
size: once
D: TRBD1
J: TRBJ2-2
DNA: TGCGCCAGCAGCCAAGGGCGGGGACAGGCGAACACCGGGGAGCTGTTTTTT
CDR3: CASSQGRGQANTGELFF